The 21 T cell receptor beta chains below were found in one sample sequenced in a study of STAT5B mutations in CD4+ large granular lymphocyte leukemia. The data were produced by immunoSEQ multiplex PCR, yet TCRdb's version contains in-frame clones alone and is incomplete. The table shows fewer than 50,000 clones, with around 82% occurring only once. Sequences were obtained from CD4+ T cells from blood buffy coats. These receptors were collected from a human donor in good health.

The chain employs TRBV6-1 and TRBJ1-4; D unclear. Trimming removed 4 bases at V and 6 bases at J, with 18 bases between. The CDR3 has 16 residues. Germline CDR1 reads MNHNS; CDR2 reads SASEGT. The CDR3 loop is CASSVVPAARDEKLFF. Written as DNA, the CDR3 is TGTGCCAGCAGTGTGGTCCCTGCCGCGCGTGATGAAAAACTGTTTTTT.

The chain has TRBV15 and TRBJ1-5, with a weak D call TRBD1 (6 bases). Trimming took off 8 bases at V and 0 bases at J, with 11 bases between the two ends. Germline V gene lookup returns CDR1 LNHNV and CDR2 YYDKDF (reference sequence). This CDR3 contains 14 residues. CDR3 in DNA: TGTGCCACCGCACAGGGTGGTAGCAATCAGCCCCAGCATTTT. Amino acid sequence: CATAQGGSNQPQHF.

Of note for this clone: Lacking the conserved final phenylalanine or tryptophan, this CDR3 likely reflects a read error. It is unclear where the CDR3 begins or ends on the DNA, so no DNA is shown, and the CDR3 is as TCRdb lists it. This chain joins TRBV4-1 and TRBJ2-3; the table assigns TRBD2, which was not confirmed against the DNA. 19 amino acids form the CDR3, both terminal residues included. CDR1 is MGHRA, CDR2 YSYEKL, per germline. The CDR3 spells CASSQGRGLGTSVQTSAYL.

The chain uses TRBV5-1 and TRBJ1-1; 7 bases map to TRBD1. The germline V gene has CDR1 SGHRS and CDR2 YFSETQ. CDR3 length equals 14 residues. V shed 5 bases, J shed 1 base, and the junction held 5 bases outside the gene matches. The DNA for the CDR3 is TGCGCCAGCAGTACAGGGGCCCCGAACACTGAAGCTTTCTTT. This codes for CASSTGAPNTEAFF.

The genes are TRBV13 and TRBJ2-7; TRBD1 matches 7 bases. Germline-derived CDR1 and CDR2 are PRHDT and FYEKMQ (reference sequence). This CDR3 is built from 13 residues. V dropped 3 bases and J dropped 6; count of bases not matched to a gene: 5. CDR3 in amino acids: CASSFTGVGEQYF. CDR3 coding DNA: TGTGCCAGCAGCTTTACAGGGGTAGGCGAGCAGTACTTC.

This clone appeared once. J is TRBJ2-2 and V is TRBV7-5; TRBD2, the table's D call, was not compared with the DNA. TRBV7-5 is recorded as a pseudogene. The CDR3 contains 14 residues. This CDR3 is CVRRHKREKGELFF. The CDR3 DNA is TGTGTCAGAAGGCATAAGCGGGAGAAGGGGGAGCTGTTTTTT.

The gene calls are TRBV5-1 and TRBJ1-2, with D possibly matching TRBD1 (5 bases). The CDR3 runs to 15 residues. CDR1 is SGHRS, CDR2 YFSETQ, per germline. Trimming removed 0 bases from V and 2 bases from J, with 11 bases in between. The CDR3 region is CASSLGGQGNYGYTF. The CDR3 nucleotides read TGCGCCAGCAGCTTGGGGGGCCAGGGCAACTATGGCTACACCTTC.

The V gene is TRBV6-5, the J gene TRBJ1-1; no definite D call. The CDR3 runs to 16 residues. The ends were cut back, 0 bases at V and 2 bases at J, with 13 bases in the middle. Per germline, CDR1 MNHEY and CDR2 SVGAGI. CDR3 region: CASSYSMVKVNTEAFF. In nucleotides, the CDR3 is TGTGCCAGCAGTTACTCGATGGTGAAAGTCAACACTGAAGCTTTCTTT.

This chain uses TRBV6-1 with TRBJ2-5; TRBD2 agrees at 9 bases. The germline V gene encodes CDR1 MNHNS and CDR2 SASEGT. The CDR3 spans 13 residues. V shed 9 bases and J 4 bases; nucleotides not matched to a gene: 6. CDR3 nucleotides: TGTGCCAGTCGTGGACTAGCGAGAGAGACCCAGTACTTC. This translates into CASRGLARETQYF.

The J gene is TRBJ1-3, the V gene TRBV4-1, with D perhaps TRBD1 (6 bases). The CDR3 consists of 15 residues. The germline V gene encodes CDR1 MGHRA and CDR2 YSYEKL. The V end lost 7 bases, the J end lost 0 bases, and 13 bases lay between the germline ends. This CDR3 is CASTDSRSSGNTIYF. CDR3 DNA sequence: TGCGCCAGCACGGACAGCCGGAGCTCTGGAAACACCATATATTTT.

The V call is TRBV15, the J call TRBJ2-1, with a possible D match to TRBD2 (6 bases). The length of the CDR3 is 13 residues. Trimming shortened V by 8 bases and J by 8 bases, and 16 bases separated the two germline ends. CDR1 is LNHNV and CDR2 is YYDKDF in the germline V gene (reference sequence). DNA for the CDR3: TGTGCCACCGGAGGGGCAGGCGGGCATGAGCAGTTCTTC. It codes for CATGGAGGHEQFF.

The chain carries TRBV7-3 and TRBJ2-3; 9 nucleotides agree with TRBD1. Trimming at V came to 3 bases and at J to 4 bases, leaving 5 bases not matched to a gene. The germline gives CDR1 SGHTA, CDR2 FQGTGA. This CDR3 has 15 residues. The chain's CDR3 is CASSLADRGPDTQYF. The CDR3 DNA reads as TGTGCCAGCAGCTTGGCGGACAGGGGCCCAGATACGCAGTATTTT.

The sample holds one count of this clone. The rearrangement uses TRBV7-9 and TRBJ2-2, with D possibly being TRBD1 or TRBD2 (6 bases each). Germline CDR1 is SEHNR and CDR2 is FQNEAQ (reference sequence). Trimming left V 5 bases short and J 3 bases short, with 13 bases between. CDR3 size: 15 residues. The CDR3 is CASSPRRGDTGELFF. Written as DNA, the CDR3 is TGTGCCAGCAGCCCCAGGAGGGGGGACACCGGGGAGCTGTTTTTT.

V usage is TRBV9 and J usage is TRBJ2-7; D perhaps matches TRBD1 (6 bases). Per the germline V gene, CDR1 is SGDLS and CDR2 is YYNGEE. V lost 0 bases and J 6 bases, leaving 16 bases between the germline ends. CDR3 size: 15 residues. The CDR3 spells CASSVATGPRSEQYF. In nucleotides, the CDR3 is TGTGCCAGCAGCGTAGCTACAGGGCCACGGAGCGAGCAGTACTTC.

The V call is TRBV5-1, the J call TRBJ1-1, with 8 bases lining up with TRBD1. The CDR3 runs to 14 residues. CDR1 and CDR2 (germline): SGHRS, YFSETQ. J lost 4 bases, V lost 2 bases, and 4 bases had no gene match. The DNA for the CDR3 is TGCGCCAGCAGCTTAGGACAGGGTACCACTGAAGCTTTCTTT. Protein product: CASSLGQGTTEAFF.

This chain links TRBV10-3 with TRBJ2-5; D call uncertain. Germline V gives CDR1 ENHRY, CDR2 SYGVKD. This CDR3 contains 13 residues. The V end lost 3 bases, the J end lost 5 bases, and 10 bases lay between the germline ends. CDR3 nucleotide sequence: TGTGCCATCAGTGAATCCCTCTGGGAGACCCAGTACTTC. Translated: CAISESLWETQYF.

This rearrangement joins TRBV19 to TRBJ2-3; 7 bases align to TRBD2. Germline V lookup: CDR1 LNHDA, CDR2 SQIVND (reference sequence). With V trimmed by 5 bases and J by 1 base, 12 bases remained unmatched. The CDR3 runs 17 residues. CDR3 nucleotide sequence: TGTGCCAGTAGTTCTGGATCTAAGCTAGCGGGCACAGATACGCAGTATTTT. It encodes CASSSGSKLAGTDTQYF.

The genes are TRBV5-4 and TRBJ2-7; 7 bases are shared with TRBD1. V gave up 4 bases and J gave up 6 bases; unmatched junction bases: 4. The CDR3 covers 12 residues. Germline CDR1 reads SGHNT; CDR2 reads YYREEE (reference sequence). Here the CDR3 reads CASSKTGVEQYF. The CDR3 DNA reads TGTGCCAGCAGCAAAACAGGGGTCGAGCAGTACTTC.

The gene calls are TRBV7-9 and TRBJ2-1, with a tentative D call TRBD2 (6 bases). Trimming shortened V by 2 bases and J by 7 bases, and 18 bases separated the two germline ends. In germline, CDR1 is SEHNR, CDR2 FQNEAQ (reference sequence). The CDR3 extends over 16 amino acids. The CDR3 loop reads CASSLTPSGVSNEQFF. The CDR3 DNA follows: TGTGCCAGCAGCTTAACCCCGTCGGGAGTGTCGAATGAGCAGTTCTTC.

V is TRBV28 and J is TRBJ2-7, with 7 nucleotides matching TRBD2. CDR1 and CDR2 (germline): MDHEN, SYDVKM. The CDR3 consists of 13 residues. V lost 7 bases, J lost 1 base, and 4 bases stayed unmatched. The CDR3 reads CASNSGGSYEQYF. The DNA of the CDR3 is TGTGCCAGCAACTCGGGAGGTTCCTACGAGCAGTACTTC.

This chain uses TRBV6-1 with TRBJ1-2, with no clear D. The CDR3 length is 15 residues. The V end was cut by 1 base, the J end by 0 bases, with 9 bases between. Germline V gives CDR1 MNHNS, CDR2 SASEGT. The DNA for the CDR3 is TGTGCCAGCAGTGAAGTGGGAAAAACTAACTATGGCTACACCTTC. Amino acids: CASSEVGKTNYGYTF.